This TCR beta chain derives from a study of CD8 T cells in ankylosing spondylitis. The length of the CDR3 is 13 residues. Trimming stripped 0 bases from V and 5 bases from J, with 11 bases between. Per the germline V gene, CDR1 is DFQATT and CDR2 is SNEGSKA (reference sequence). As the method for making TCR beta libraries, quantitative 5'-RACE with molecular barcodes was used. TCRdb re-derived calls from the 5' RACE reads in MiXCR, one entry per CDR3 protein. The sample includes a few hundred thousand distinct CDR3 sequences, 15% to 20% of them seen just once. Concerning this clonotype itself: Its antigen is not known.

Study results and limitations: A motif of fewer than ten highly homologous TCR beta variants was seen as apparently characteristic of ankylosing spondylitis blood. Researchers reportedly found disease-linked clones significantly enriched in matched ankylosing spondylitis synovial fluid.

The genes are TRBV20-1 and TRBJ2-7; no definite D call. This clonotype was obtained from a male donor with ankylosing spondylitis or in good health (not recorded which). Sequencing was carried out using blood, either unsorted or a sorted T cell fraction (not recorded which). The CDR3 bases are TGCAGTGCTAGAGATCCCCAGGTCCACGAGCAGTACTTC. It specifies CSARDPQVHEQYF.